The rows below give T cell receptor beta chains drawn from one sample of a study of blood T cell repertoires in COVID-19. Produced via immunoSEQ multiplex PCR; TCRdb's table is partial and in-frame only. The sample lists 250,000 to 350,000 clones, 90% occurring once. The sequencing sample was made of PBMCs or T cells enriched from blood (not recorded which). The receptor set was obtained from a woman under 30 with acute COVID-19. CDR3s include the opening cysteine and the closing phenylalanine or tryptophan. Fields, in order: D gene, CDR3 length, J gene, V gene, CDR3 DNA, CDR3 protein. D genes are given only for firm matches.

d_call: -; cdr3_length: 12; j_call: TRBJ2-7; v_call: TRBV11-3; cdr3_nt: TGTGCCAGCATGGGGGGCTCCTACGAGCAGTACTTC; cdr3_aa: CASMGGSYEQYF
d_call: TRBD1; cdr3_length: 14; j_call: TRBJ2-7; v_call: TRBV10-3; cdr3_nt: TGTGCCATCAGTGAGTCACAGGGGAGCCACGAGCAGTACTTC; cdr3_aa: CAISESQGSHEQYF
d_call: -; cdr3_length: 15; j_call: TRBJ2-2; v_call: TRBV11-1; cdr3_nt: TGTGCCAGCCTCCAGGGCCTCACGAACACCGGGGAGCTGTTTTTT; cdr3_aa: CASLQGLTNTGELFF
d_call: TRBD2; cdr3_length: 14; j_call: TRBJ2-1; v_call: TRBV9; cdr3_nt: TGTGCCAGCAGCGTAGGGGACTACGGCAATGAGCAGTTCTTC; cdr3_aa: CASSVGDYGNEQFF
d_call: TRBD1; cdr3_length: 19; j_call: TRBJ2-4; v_call: TRBV4-1; cdr3_nt: TGCGCCAGCAGCCACGATAAAGCGACAGGGAAACTAGCCAAAAACATTCAGTACTTC; cdr3_aa: CASSHDKATGKLAKNIQYF
d_call: TRBD1; cdr3_length: 13; j_call: TRBJ1-1; v_call: TRBV29-1; cdr3_nt: TGCAGCGCCGTCCGACAGGGCGGCACTGAAGCTTTCTTT; cdr3_aa: CSAVRQGGTEAFF
d_call: -; cdr3_length: 15; j_call: TRBJ2-5; v_call: TRBV29-1; cdr3_nt: TGCAGCGTTGACGGGGGTTGGGGGTACCAAGAGACCCAGTACTTC; cdr3_aa: CSVDGGWGYQETQYF
d_call: TRBD1; cdr3_length: 13; j_call: TRBJ2-3; v_call: TRBV28; cdr3_nt: TGTGCCAGCAGTTTGGGACAGAGAGATACGCAGTATTTT; cdr3_aa: CASSLGQRDTQYF
d_call: TRBD1; cdr3_length: 17; j_call: TRBJ1-2; v_call: TRBV30; cdr3_nt: TGTGCCTGGACTCCCGGGACAGGGACTATCTGGGTCTATGGCTACACCTTC; cdr3_aa: CAWTPGTGTIWVYGYTF
d_call: TRBD2; cdr3_length: 13; j_call: TRBJ2-1; v_call: TRBV9; cdr3_nt: TGTGCCAGTTCGGGACTAGCGTATAATGAGCAGTTCTTC; cdr3_aa: CASSGLAYNEQFF